The 26 T cell receptor beta chains presented below share a single source sample, sequenced in a study of shared clonotypes between healthy human individuals. The assay was immunoSEQ multiplex PCR, and TCRdb's table has in-frame clones only and misses some. Of around 1.5 million clones detected, around 98% appear once; the ten largest clones hold about 0.45%. The sample consisted of naive CD4+ T cells sorted from blood. Subset defined: CD45RA+ positively selected. All receptors come from a man aged 25 to 40 in good health.

The chain employs TRBV18 and TRBJ1-1; D gene unclear. The CDR3 spans 14 residues. CDR1 KGHSH and CDR2 LQKENI come from the germline V gene. V lost 2 bases and J lost 3, with 10 bases in between. CDR3 residues: CASSPTFGDTEAFF. The CDR3 DNA reads TGTGCCAGCTCACCAACTTTTGGGGACACTGAAGCTTTCTTT.

The chain combines TRBV2 with TRBJ2-2; 7 bases align to TRBD1. The CDR3 loop spans 15 amino acids. Trimming took 6 bases from V and 4 from J; bases not matched to a gene: 8. Per germline, CDR1 SNHLY and CDR2 FYNNEI. This CDR3 is CASSDRATRTGELFF. CDR3 in DNA: TGTGCCAGCAGCGACAGGGCTACCCGCACCGGGGAGCTGTTTTTT.

This sequence joins TRBV7-8 and TRBJ1-5; D is ambiguous. Trimming stripped 1 base from V and 0 bases from J, with 7 bases between. The CDR3 has 15 residues. The germline V gene has CDR1 SGHVS and CDR2 FQNEAQ. The CDR3 nucleotides read TGTGCCAGCAGCTTAGAGACTGGTAGCAATCAGCCCCAGCATTTT. This gives the protein CASSLETGSNQPQHF.

The chain employs TRBV13 and TRBJ2-3; 9 bases align to TRBD1. V dropped 4 bases and J dropped 3; count of bases not matched to a gene: 2. Germline CDR1 and CDR2: PRHDT and FYEKMQ (reference sequence). The CDR3 covers 14 residues. CDR3 in DNA: TGTGCCAGCAGCTCGGGACAGGGAACAGATACGCAGTATTTT. Protein: CASSSGQGTDTQYF.

This clone was seen once. V and J are TRBV11-2 and TRBJ2-7; TRBD1 aligns across 9 bases. This CDR3 is 17 amino acids long. Trimming took 3 bases from V and 3 from J; bases not matched to a gene: 12. Germline-derived CDR1 and CDR2 are SGHAT and FQNNGV. The CDR3 is CASSFTGGTSTGYEQYF. The CDR3 DNA reads as TGTGCCAGCAGCTTTACAGGGGGCACAAGCACAGGCTACGAGCAGTACTTC.

The J gene is TRBJ2-1, the V gene TRBV27, with a tentative D call TRBD2 (5 bases). The V end lost 8 bases, the J end lost 3 bases, and 17 bases lay between the germline ends. The germline V gene encodes CDR1 MNHEY and CDR2 SMNVEV (reference sequence). The CDR3 spans 15 residues. DNA of the CDR3: TGTGCCAGCTCAAAAGCGGCTACCCACTACAATGAGCAGTTCTTC. Translation gives CASSKAATHYNEQFF.

Regarding this clone: This sample includes further DNA sequences coding for the same CDR3. This rearrangement joins TRBV28 to TRBJ2-7, with 7 bases that match TRBD2. The V gene end was trimmed by 3 bases and the J gene end by 0 bases; junction bases not matched to a gene: 2. CDR3 length: 14 residues. Germline values: CDR1 MDHEN, CDR2 SYDVKM. The CDR3 DNA reads as TGTGCCAGCAGTTTCGGGGGGAGCTCCTACGAGCAGTACTTC. Its translation: CASSFGGSSYEQYF. Filled out from reference TRBV28 and TRBJ2-7, the complete variable domain reads DVKVTQSSRYLVKRTGEKVFLECVQDMDHENMFWYRQDPGLGLRLIYFSYDVKMKEKGDIPEGYSVSREKKERFSLILESASTNQTSMYLCASSFGGSSYEQYFGPGTRLTVT.

The chain employs TRBV9 and TRBJ1-4; D gene ambiguous. Germline values: CDR1 SGDLS, CDR2 YYNGEE. The CDR3 length is 18 residues. V shed 4 bases and J shed 2 bases, with 21 bases lying between them. The CDR3 spells CASSFQAGTRVTNEKLFF. The CDR3 DNA sequence: TGTGCCAGCAGCTTTCAGGCAGGCACACGGGTGACTAATGAAAAACTGTTTTTT.

The rearrangement links TRBV5-1 to TRBJ1-1; D is ambiguous. The germline V gene encodes CDR1 SGHRS and CDR2 YFSETQ. The CDR3 totals 16 residues. The germline V and J ends were trimmed by 4 bases and 1 base, with 17 bases remaining between them. CDR3 loop: CASSPTAYNPNTEAFF. CDR3 sequence (DNA): TGCGCCAGCAGCCCGACGGCCTATAACCCGAACACTGAAGCTTTCTTT.

The chain joins TRBV18 to TRBJ2-3, with 12 bases matching TRBD2. This CDR3 region has 21 residues. Trimming at V came to 3 bases and at J to 0 bases, leaving 16 bases not matched to a gene. The germline V gene has CDR1 KGHSH and CDR2 LQKENI. The CDR3 loop reads CASSPLPPPSGRVISTDTQYF. The DNA for the CDR3 is TGTGCCAGCTCACCCCTCCCTCCGCCTAGCGGGAGGGTCATTAGCACAGATACGCAGTATTTT.

The rearrangement links TRBV19 to TRBJ1-5; 8 bases agree with TRBD1. Germline V gene sequence: CDR1 LNHDA, CDR2 SQIVND (reference sequence). V lost 6 bases and J lost 5; bases outside the gene matches: 3. CDR3 length: 13 residues. Here the CDR3 DNA reads TGTGCCAGTAGACTGACAGGGGATCAGCCCCAGCATTTT. It codes for CASRLTGDQPQHF.

The chain uses TRBV7-9 and TRBJ2-1; 11 bases map to TRBD1. With 4 bases clipped from V and 5 bases from J, the junction kept 16 bases outside the gene matches. This CDR3 has 19 amino acids. CDR1 SEHNR and CDR2 FQNEAQ come from the germline V gene (reference sequence). As DNA, the CDR3 is TGTGCCAGCAGCTCCATGGGGACAGGGGGGGCCTTCTGGGACAATGAGCAGTTCTTC. Translation gives CASSSMGTGGAFWDNEQFF.

V is TRBV7-9 and J is TRBJ2-1; TRBD2 agrees at 13 bases. V lost 1 base to trimming and J lost 9 bases; unmatched junction nucleotides: 9. This CDR3 region has 17 residues. Germline-derived CDR1 and CDR2 are SEHNR and FQNEAQ (reference sequence). This CDR3 reads CASSLGRTSGSAGEQFF. The CDR3 coding sequence is TGTGCCAGCAGCTTAGGTCGGACTAGCGGGAGCGCGGGTGAGCAGTTCTTC. The whole variable domain, filled in from reference TRBV7-9 and TRBJ2-1, reads DTGVSQNPRHKITKRGQNVTFRCDPISEHNRLYWYRQTLGQGPEFLTYFQNEAQLEKSRLLSDRFSAERPKGSFSTLEIQRTEQGDSAMYLCASSLGRTSGSAGEQFFGPGTRLTVL.

V usage is TRBV11-3 and J usage is TRBJ2-2; D may be TRBD1 or TRBD2 (5 bases each). CDR3 length equals 15 residues. Per the germline V gene, CDR1 is SGHNT and CDR2 is YENEEA. V was pared by 5 bases and J by 3 bases, with 13 bases between. The CDR3 protein is CASSPLGADTGELFF. As DNA, the CDR3 is TGTGCCAGCAGCCCCCTCGGGGCCGACACCGGGGAGCTGTTTTTT.

This chain joins TRBV27 and TRBJ1-5; D is possibly TRBD1 (5 bases). Germline V CDR1 and CDR2: MNHEY, SMNVEV (reference sequence). The CDR3 is made up of 13 amino acids. Trimming took off 10 bases at V and 1 base at J, with 11 bases between the two ends. CDR3 DNA sequence: TGTGCCACCAGGGTGGGGAGCAATCAGCCCCAGCATTTT. Its protein product is CATRVGSNQPQHF.

The chain combines TRBV18 with TRBJ1-4, with 9 bases that match TRBD1. Looked up from germline, CDR1 is KGHSH and CDR2 is LQKENI. CDR3 size: 15 residues. With V trimmed by 2 bases and J by 7 bases, 5 bases remained unmatched. The CDR3 spells CASSPRDREIEKLFF. CDR3 bases: TGTGCCAGCTCACCAAGGGACAGGGAAATTGAAAAACTGTTTTTT.

As for this clone: The same CDR3 also results from other DNA sequences found in this sample. The chain is built from TRBV9 and TRBJ2-3; D might be TRBD1 or TRBD2, each matching 6 bases. Between the trimmed V and J ends, which lost 3 bases and 6 bases, there was a span of 8 bases. The germline gives CDR1 SGDLS, CDR2 YYNGEE. The CDR3 is made up of 12 amino acids. The CDR3 is CASSGRGDTQYF. In DNA, the CDR3 is TGTGCCAGCAGCGGGAGGGGGGATACGCAGTATTTT.

The chain recombines TRBV29-1 with TRBJ2-1; D is possibly TRBD2 (6 bases). Germline CDR1 reads SQVTM; CDR2 reads ANQGSEA. This CDR3 comprises 15 residues. V gave up 7 bases and J gave up 0 bases, with 16 bases separating them. CDR3 nucleotides: TGCAGCGCCTCCGGTGGGGGGAGCTCCTACAATGAGCAGTTCTTC. Residues: CSASGGGSSYNEQFF.

J is TRBJ2-1 and V is TRBV28; 9 nucleotides match TRBD1. The CDR3 loop spans 13 amino acids. The V and J ends lost 6 bases and 8 bases, in that order; junction bases with no gene match: 5. CDR1 and CDR2 (germline): MDHEN, SYDVKM. The CDR3 DNA reads TGTGCCAGCAGCTCGGGACAGGGTGATGAGCAGTTCTTC. Its translation is CASSSGQGDEQFF.

The V call is TRBV30, the J call TRBJ1-5, with a possible D match to TRBD1 (6 bases). This CDR3 is built from 16 residues. Trimming left V 2 bases short and J 6 bases short, with 20 bases between. CDR1 GTSNPN and CDR2 SVGIG come from the germline V gene (reference sequence). The CDR3 is CAWSTWDTGFAQPQHF. The CDR3 nucleotides are TGTGCCTGGAGTACCTGGGACACGGGATTCGCTCAGCCCCAGCATTTT.

About this clone itself: The sample carries other DNA sequences with the same CDR3. This chain joins TRBV5-1 and TRBJ2-7, with 14 bases matching TRBD2. Germline CDR1 is SGHRS and CDR2 is YFSETQ. There are 15 residues in the CDR3. The V and J ends lost 4 bases and 5 bases, in that order; junction bases with no gene match: 5. CDR3 protein: CASSPGLAGVHEQYF. CDR3 in DNA: TGCGCCAGCAGCCCGGGACTAGCGGGAGTTCACGAGCAGTACTTC. Filled out from reference TRBV5-1 and TRBJ2-7, the complete variable domain reads KAGVTQTPRYLIKTRGQQVTLSCSPISGHRSVSWYQQTPGQGLQFLFEYFSETQRNKGNFPGRFSGRQFSNSRSEMNVSTLELGDSALYLCASSPGLAGVHEQYFGPGTRLTVT.

V and J are TRBV5-5 and TRBJ1-1; no firm D call. The CDR3 length is 17 residues. The germline V gene encodes CDR1 SGHKS and CDR2 YYEKEE (reference sequence). Trimming shortened V by 6 bases and J by 1 base, and 22 bases separated the two germline ends. This CDR3 reads CASTITPLVGKNTEAFF. Here the CDR3 DNA reads TGTGCCAGCACCATTACCCCCTTGGTCGGGAAGAACACTGAAGCTTTCTTT.

The chain uses TRBV11-2 and TRBJ1-2; 11 bases map to TRBD1. The CDR3 is 14 residues long. CDR1 SGHAT and CDR2 FQNNGV come from the germline V gene. The V segment lost 6 bases and the J segment 6 bases; nucleotides outside the gene matches: 6. CDR3 sequence: CASRRTGGRDGYTF. Here the CDR3 DNA reads TGTGCCAGCAGGCGGACAGGGGGCAGGGATGGCTACACCTTC.

This chain links TRBV28 with TRBJ1-1; D perhaps matches TRBD1 (5 bases). The CDR3 contains 16 residues. Trimming removed 8 bases from V and 1 base from J, with 20 bases in between. CDR1 is MDHEN and CDR2 is SYDVKM in the germline V gene. CDR3 bases: TGTGCCAGCGGGTTCTGGATGGCAGGGCAGAACACTGAAGCTTTCTTT. The encoded protein is CASGFWMAGQNTEAFF.

V usage is TRBV6-5 and J usage is TRBJ2-3, with no clear D. The CDR3 length is 14 residues. V was clipped by 0 bases and J by 4 bases, with 8 bases between them. Germline V gene lookup returns CDR1 MNHEY and CDR2 SVGAGI. The CDR3 DNA is TGTGCCAGCAGTTACTCGATGCAGTCAGATACGCAGTATTTT. Amino acids: CASSYSMQSDTQYF.

V usage is TRBV5-1 and J usage is TRBJ1-1; D unresolved. V dropped 4 bases and J dropped 4 bases, with 11 bases sitting between them. Germline CDR1 is SGHRS and CDR2 is YFSETQ. CDR3 length equals 13 residues. The CDR3 loop reads CASSTTSGTEAFF. Written as DNA, the CDR3 is TGCGCCAGCAGCACTACCTCCGGCACTGAAGCTTTCTTT.